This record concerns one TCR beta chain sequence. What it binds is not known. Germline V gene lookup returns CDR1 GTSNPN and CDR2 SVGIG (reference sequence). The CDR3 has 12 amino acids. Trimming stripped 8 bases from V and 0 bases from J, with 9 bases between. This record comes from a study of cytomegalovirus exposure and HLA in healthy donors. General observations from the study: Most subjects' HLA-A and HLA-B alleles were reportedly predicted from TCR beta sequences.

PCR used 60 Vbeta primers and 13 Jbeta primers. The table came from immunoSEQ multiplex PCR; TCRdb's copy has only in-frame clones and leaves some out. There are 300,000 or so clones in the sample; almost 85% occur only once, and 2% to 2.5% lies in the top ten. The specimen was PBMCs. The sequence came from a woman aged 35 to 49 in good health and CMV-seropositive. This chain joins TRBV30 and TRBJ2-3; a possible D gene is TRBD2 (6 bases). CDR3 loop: CARSGSTDTQYF. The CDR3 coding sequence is TGTGCCCGAAGCGGGAGCACAGATACGCAGTATTTT.